A single sample is the source of the 27 T cell receptor beta chains below, sequenced in a study of cytomegalovirus exposure and HLA in healthy donors. The PCR employed 60 Vbeta primers together with 13 Jbeta primers. TCRdb keeps only in-frame clones here, not all; method: immunoSEQ multiplex PCR. Counted here are 110,000 to 150,000 clones, 78% occurring once; the ten biggest clones make up roughly 2.4%. The source material was PBMCs. The receptors come from a woman younger than 30 in good health and CMV-seropositive.

V and J are TRBV6-1 and TRBJ1-2, with a weak D call TRBD1 (6 bases). V dropped 3 bases and J dropped 5 bases, with 16 bases sitting between them. This CDR3 contains 15 residues. Germline CDR1 is MNHNS and CDR2 is SASEGT. CDR3 nucleotides: TGTGCCAGCAGTGATACTCCAGGGGCAAGGTATGGCTACACCTTC. Protein product: CASSDTPGARYGYTF.

This clone was seen a few times. The V and J genes are TRBV6-1 and TRBJ1-5, with D uncertain. Per germline, CDR1 MNHNS and CDR2 SASEGT. This CDR3 has 13 amino acids. Trimming stripped 2 bases from V and 3 bases from J, with 5 bases between. CDR3 sequence: CASSELPNQPQHF. The CDR3 bases are TGTGCCAGCAGTGAACTCCCCAATCAGCCCCAGCATTTT.

The chain combines TRBV7-9 with TRBJ2-3; the match to TRBD2 covers 12 bases. Germline CDR1 and CDR2: SEHNR and FQNEAQ (reference sequence). V shed 2 bases, J shed 3 bases, and the junction held 3 bases outside the gene matches. The length of the CDR3 is 16 residues. For the CDR3, the DNA is TGTGCCAGCAGCTTACAGACTAGCGGGGGAACAGATACGCAGTATTTT. This sequence encodes CASSLQTSGGTDTQYF.

The J gene is TRBJ2-7, the V gene TRBV4-1; D is perhaps TRBD2 (5 bases). Trimming cost V 6 bases and J 0 bases, with 9 bases left between them. CDR3 length: 13 amino acids. Germline CDR1 is MGHRA and CDR2 is YSYEKL. The CDR3 DNA follows: TGCGCCAGCAGGGGAGAAGCCTCCTACGAGCAGTACTTC. Translation: CASRGEASYEQYF.

V is TRBV4-1 and J is TRBJ1-4; TRBD1 matches at 10 bases. V dropped 1 base and J dropped 4; count of bases not matched to a gene: 15. The germline V gene encodes CDR1 MGHRA and CDR2 YSYEKL. There are 20 residues in the CDR3. This CDR3 reads CASSQVVNMDRGVNNEKLFF. DNA of the CDR3: TGCGCCAGCAGCCAAGTTGTAAATATGGACAGGGGGGTCAATAATGAAAAACTGTTTTTT.

The chain links TRBV6-1 to TRBJ2-2, with 10 positions matching TRBD1. This CDR3 contains 16 residues. Per the germline V gene, CDR1 is MNHNS and CDR2 is SASEGT. Trimming removed 4 bases from V and 6 bases from J; junction bases left unmatched: 8. The CDR3 nucleotides read TGTGCCAGCAGTGGGCGACAGGGGGCGATCGCCGGGGAGCTGTTTTTT. Amino acids: CASSGRQGAIAGELFF.

The rearrangement joins TRBV18 to TRBJ1-1; no reliable D call. Trimming stripped 0 bases from V and 7 bases from J, with 9 bases between. CDR3 length equals 13 residues. CDR1 and CDR2 from the germline V gene are KGHSH and LQKENI. DNA of the CDR3: TGTGCCAGCTCACCACCCCCGGGGAATGAAGCTTTCTTT. Amino acids: CASSPPPGNEAFF.

This chain links TRBV7-2 with TRBJ2-1; D may be TRBD1 (6 bases). Trimming left V 3 bases short and J 9 bases short, with 15 bases between. This CDR3 region has 14 residues. From germline, CDR1 is SGHTA and CDR2 FQGNSA. CDR3 loop: CASSFETGFGEQFF. DNA of the CDR3: TGTGCCAGCAGCTTCGAGACAGGTTTCGGTGAGCAGTTCTTC.

Comments on this clone: One end of the junction does not line up with germline, which may come from a read error. The gene calls are TRBV7-9 and TRBJ1-1, with TRBD1 matching 8 bases. This CDR3 comprises 18 residues. Germline V CDR1 and CDR2: SEHNR, FQNEAQ (reference sequence). The CDR3 region is CSSSFSFPASGGGTEAFF. The DNA of the CDR3 is TGTTCCAGCAGCTTTTCGTTCCCAGCCTCAGGGGGCGGGACTGAAGCTTTCTTT.

In its sample, this clone was seen once. The J gene is TRBJ1-2, the V gene TRBV6-6; 9 bases are a match to TRBD1. V shed 2 bases and J 3 bases; nucleotides not matched to a gene: 4. Germline CDR1 and CDR2: MNHNY and SVGAGI (reference sequence). The length of the CDR3 is 15 residues. The CDR3 protein is CASSYARDRDYGYTF. In DNA form, the CDR3 reads TGTGCCAGCAGTTACGCAAGGGACAGGGACTATGGCTACACCTTC.

The chain couples TRBV19 to TRBJ2-2; 13 bases match TRBD2. V was pared by 5 bases and J by 0 bases, with 12 bases of the junction left unmatched. The CDR3 has 20 amino acids. From germline, CDR1 is LNHDA and CDR2 SQIVND (reference sequence). Written as DNA, the CDR3 is TGTGCCAGTAGTCGCGGACTAGCGGGGGCCATTGGGCCGAACACCGGGGAGCTGTTTTTT. Translation gives CASSRGLAGAIGPNTGELFF.

The V gene is TRBV4-2, the J gene TRBJ1-1, with D hard to call. Germline V gene data show CDR1 as LGHNA and CDR2 as YNFKEQ. This CDR3 comprises 16 residues. Trimming removed 5 bases at V and 5 bases at J, with 21 bases between. CDR3 residues: CASSTLLAGLSTEAFF. CDR3 in DNA: TGTGCCAGCAGCACTCTTCTGGCGGGGTTGAGTACTGAAGCTTTCTTT.

V usage is TRBV25-1 and J usage is TRBJ2-2; TRBD2 might be the D (6 bases). Trimming shortened V by 1 base and J by 2 bases, and 8 bases separated the two germline ends. The CDR3 consists of 15 residues. Germline lookup yields CDR1 MGHDK and CDR2 SYGVNS. In DNA form, the CDR3 reads TGTGCCAGCAGTGAATCCGGGGGAAACACCGGGGAGCTGTTTTTT. Protein product: CASSESGGNTGELFF.

The V gene is TRBV7-9, the J gene TRBJ2-7; weak D call: TRBD2 (5 bases). V lost 5 bases and J 5 bases, leaving 16 bases between the germline ends. Per the germline V gene, CDR1 is SEHNR and CDR2 is FQNEAQ (reference sequence). The CDR3 has 14 amino acids. The CDR3 loop is CASSDAGRTHEQYF. CDR3 sequence (DNA): TGTGCCAGCAGCGATGCCGGACGGACTCACGAGCAGTACTTC.

This chain uses TRBV14 with TRBJ1-4; 8 bases map to TRBD1. CDR3 length: 17 residues. J was trimmed by 7 bases and V by 2 bases; bases with no gene match: 12. Germline CDR1 and CDR2: SGHDN and FVKESK. In DNA form, the CDR3 reads TGTGCCAGCAGCCAAAGAGTCAGGGGGCGGGGAGTTGAAAAACTGTTTTTT. Amino acids: CASSQRVRGRGVEKLFF.

The J gene is TRBJ2-7, the V gene TRBV5-1, with 7 bases fitting TRBD1. CDR1 is SGHRS, CDR2 YFSETQ, per germline. The CDR3 runs to 16 residues. Trimming removed 0 bases from V and 0 bases from J; junction bases left unmatched: 6. Here the CDR3 reads CASSLAGGDYSYEQYF. Written as DNA, the CDR3 is TGCGCCAGCAGCTTGGCAGGGGGTGATTACTCCTACGAGCAGTACTTC.

This clone was observed a few times. This chain joins TRBV19 and TRBJ1-5; D remains unclear. The CDR3 extends over 12 amino acids. Trimming removed 4 bases at V and 8 bases at J, with 9 bases between. Germline V gene lookup returns CDR1 LNHDA and CDR2 SQIVND (reference sequence). CDR3 sequence reads: CASSTGFEPQHF. As DNA, the CDR3 is TGTGCCAGTAGTACGGGGTTCGAGCCCCAGCATTTT.

This chain links TRBV30 with TRBJ1-4; D unresolved. The CDR3 contains 12 residues. The ends were cut back, 4 bases at V and 3 bases at J, with 6 bases in the middle. The germline gives CDR1 GTSNPN, CDR2 SVGIG (reference sequence). CDR3 DNA sequence: TGTGCCTGGACAGATTCTAATGAAAAACTGTTTTTT. It codes for CAWTDSNEKLFF.

The gene calls are TRBV7-9 and TRBJ2-5, with a weak D call TRBD2 (5 bases). The CDR3 has 15 amino acids. V was cut by 4 bases and J by 3 bases, with 15 bases left in between. The germline V gene encodes CDR1 SEHNR and CDR2 FQNEAQ (reference sequence). CDR3 protein: CASSSAGTRKETQYF. Here the CDR3 DNA reads TGTGCCAGCAGCTCTGCGGGCACTCGTAAAGAGACCCAGTACTTC. Based on the CDR3 plus reference TRBV7-9 and TRBJ2-5, the full variable domain is DTGVSQNPRHKITKRGQNVTFRCDPISEHNRLYWYRQTLGQGPEFLTYFQNEAQLEKSRLLSDRFSAERPKGSFSTLEIQRTEQGDSAMYLCASSSAGTRKETQYFGPGTRLLVL.

In nucleotides, the CDR3 is TGCGCCAGCAGCCCGGGGGGGATTGACCAGTACTTC. Protein sequence: CASSPGGIDQYF. This sequence joins TRBV5-1 and TRBJ2-5; TRBD2 agrees at 8 bases. Germline V gene data show CDR1 as SGHRS and CDR2 as YFSETQ. The CDR3 has 12 amino acids. The ends lost 4 bases at V and 10 bases at J; junction bases unmatched: 6.

This clone has a handful of counts. J is TRBJ1-6 and V is TRBV6-6; D is uncertain. This CDR3 has 13 residues. Trimming cost V 3 bases and J 7 bases, with 7 bases left between them. Germline loops: CDR1 MNHNY, CDR2 SVGAGI (reference sequence). The CDR3: CASSYGENSPLHF. CDR3 bases: TGTGCCAGCAGTTATGGGGAGAATTCACCCCTCCACTTT.

This rearrangement joins TRBV4-2 to TRBJ2-2, with a tentative D call TRBD2 (5 bases). This CDR3 has 18 amino acids. CDR1 and CDR2 from the germline V gene are LGHNA and YNFKEQ. V was shortened by 1 base and J by 5 bases, with 20 bases between the two germline ends. The CDR3 nucleotides read TGTGCCAGCAGCCAAGTAATGTTGGGTGGTGGAGGAACCGGGGAGCTGTTTTTT. It translates to CASSQVMLGGGGTGELFF.

This chain joins TRBV28 and TRBJ1-1; a weak D match, TRBD1 (6 bases). This CDR3 contains 15 residues. Per germline, CDR1 MDHEN and CDR2 SYDVKM. Trimming stripped 6 bases from V and 0 bases from J, with 14 bases between. DNA of the CDR3: TGTGCCAGCAGGAGCGGGGGCAAAATGAACACTGAAGCTTTCTTT. Translating gives CASRSGGKMNTEAFF. Variable domain in full (rest from reference TRBV28 and TRBJ1-1): DVKVTQSSRYLVKRTGEKVFLECVQDMDHENMFWYRQDPGLGLRLIYFSYDVKMKEKGDIPEGYSVSREKKERFSLILESASTNQTSMYLCASRSGGKMNTEAFFGQGTRLTVV.

This rearrangement joins TRBV9 to TRBJ2-1, with 9 bases matching TRBD1. The CDR3 runs 14 residues. Trimming at V came to 0 bases and at J to 6 bases, leaving 1 base not matched to a gene. CDR1 is SGDLS and CDR2 is YYNGEE in the germline V gene. DNA for the CDR3: TGTGCCAGCAGCGTAGGACAGGGGGTCAATGAGCAGTTCTTC. The encoded protein is CASSVGQGVNEQFF.

This clone was observed a few times. The chain joins TRBV20-1 to TRBJ1-2; 8 nucleotides align to TRBD1. CDR1 DFQATT and CDR2 SNEGSKA come from the germline V gene (reference sequence). The CDR3 is 11 residues long. Germline trimming cut 6 bases from V and 7 bases from J; bases unmatched to any gene: 4. The CDR3 sequence: CSAGRGLGYTF. DNA for the CDR3: TGCAGTGCGGGCAGGGGGCTTGGCTACACCTTC.

The V call is TRBV19, the J call TRBJ1-5, with D possibly being TRBD1 (5 bases). V was cut by 3 bases and J by 9 bases, with 15 bases left in between. Germline V gene sequence: CDR1 LNHDA, CDR2 SQIVND (reference sequence). The CDR3 is 14 residues long. The chain's CDR3 is CASSMKGVEVPQHF. In DNA form, the CDR3 reads TGTGCCAGTAGTATGAAAGGGGTTGAAGTGCCCCAGCATTTT.

The chain is built from TRBV29-1 and TRBJ1-1, with D maybe TRBD1 (6 bases). The CDR3 length is 13 residues. The ends were cut back, 2 bases at V and 1 base at J, with 8 bases in the middle. CDR1 and CDR2 from the germline V gene are SQVTM and ANQGSEA. CDR3 protein: CSVERGGNTEAFF. The CDR3 nucleotides are TGCAGCGTTGAAAGAGGGGGGAACACTGAAGCTTTCTTT.